The 30 T cell receptor beta chains reported below all come from one sample, sequenced in a study of CD8 T cells in Susac syndrome. The RNA input was roughly 0.45 to 1 ug, and it was reverse transcribed with random hexamers. Using its own MiXCR run on the immunoSEQ multiplex PCR reads, TCRdb lists one record per CDR3 protein. Here the sample spans roughly 150,000 distinct CDR3 sequences, nearly 97% being singletons. The material sequenced was CD8+ T cells from PBMCs. The receptors come from a human donor with multiple sclerosis.

The table lists this clonotype with a count of one. The chain couples TRBV7-8 to TRBJ1-2; 7 nucleotides line up with TRBD1. CDR1 is SGHVS and CDR2 is FQNEAQ in the germline V gene. This CDR3 contains 16 residues. J was trimmed by 5 bases and V by 2 bases; bases with no gene match: 11. The CDR3: CASSLFPPTGMYGYTF. The CDR3 nucleotides read TGTGCCAGCAGCTTATTTCCCCCGACAGGGATGTATGGCTACACCTTC. The full variable domain, in which reference TRBV7-8 and TRBJ1-2 provide the parts outside the CDR3, is GAGVSQSPRYKVAKRGQDVALRCDPISGHVSLFWYQQALGQGPEFLTYFQNEAQLDKSGLPSDRFFAERPEGSVSTLKIQRTQQEDSAVYLCASSLFPPTGMYGYTFGSGTRLTVV.

The CDR3 region is CASGPTSGRRGETQYF. Written as DNA, the CDR3 is TGTGCCAGCGGCCCCACATCCGGGCGGCGAGGAGAGACCCAGTACTTC. The chain is built from TRBV27 and TRBJ2-5; no clear D. The CDR3 runs to 16 residues. Germline CDR1 MNHEY, CDR2 SMNVEV (reference sequence). V lost 8 bases and J 4 bases, leaving 23 bases between the germline ends.

The chain recombines TRBV7-2 with TRBJ2-1; unclear D gene. This CDR3 has 15 residues. V lost 1 base, J lost 4 bases, and 11 bases lay in between. CDR1 SGHTA and CDR2 FQGNSA come from the germline V gene. CDR3 sequence: CASSLGGSLYNEQFF. CDR3 sequence (DNA): TGTGCCAGCAGCTTAGGAGGTTCATTGTACAATGAGCAGTTCTTC.

This clonotype has only one observation. The rearrangement links TRBV27 to TRBJ2-5, with D perhaps matching TRBD1 (5 bases). The ends were cut back, 4 bases at V and 5 bases at J, with 17 bases in the middle. The CDR3 has 15 amino acids. Per germline, CDR1 MNHEY and CDR2 SMNVEV (reference sequence). CDR3 protein: CASSSLPQGRETQYF. CDR3 bases: TGTGCCAGCAGTTCCCTACCGCAGGGAAGGGAGACCCAGTACTTC.

CDR3 in DNA: TGTGCCAGCAGTAAAGGGAATCAGCCCCAGCATTTT. Residues: CASSKGNQPQHF. This sequence joins TRBV3-1 and TRBJ1-5; the D is unclear. Germline V CDR1 and CDR2: LGHDT, YNNKEL (reference sequence). The CDR3 is 12 residues long. Trimming removed 6 bases at V and 4 bases at J, with 7 bases between.

The rearrangement links TRBV30 to TRBJ2-3, with 10 bases aligning to TRBD2. The J segment lost 0 bases and the V segment lost 6 bases, leaving 6 bases of the junction unmatched. The CDR3 totals 15 residues. Germline values: CDR1 GTSNPN, CDR2 SVGIG (reference sequence). The CDR3 nucleotides read TGTGCCTGCAGCGGAGCGGGGGGGAGCACAGATACGCAGTATTTT. It codes for CACSGAGGSTDTQYF.

V and J are TRBV29-1 and TRBJ2-1; no clear D. The V gene lost 5 bases and the J gene lost 10 bases, with 12 bases spanning the gap. CDR1 is SQVTM, CDR2 ANQGSEA, per germline. CDR3 length: 11 residues. CDR3 sequence reads: CSVSYPSEQFF. In DNA, the CDR3 is TGCAGCGTTTCTTATCCCTCCGAGCAGTTCTTC.

The V call is TRBV3-1, the J call TRBJ2-5, with unresolved D. V shed 5 bases and J shed 1 base, with 17 bases lying between them. The CDR3 is 16 residues long. Germline assignment: CDR1 LGHDT and CDR2 YNNKEL (reference sequence). The CDR3 here is CASSLSPGEGQETQYF. For the CDR3, the DNA is TGTGCCAGCAGCTTAAGCCCGGGTGAAGGCCAAGAGACCCAGTACTTC.

This chain joins TRBV3-1 and TRBJ2-7, with TRBD2 as a possible D gene (5 bases). The V and J ends lost 5 bases and 5 bases respectively, with 16 bases between them. CDR1 is LGHDT, CDR2 YNNKEL, per germline (reference sequence). The CDR3 runs to 14 residues. CDR3 protein: CASSGVESRDEQYF. The CDR3 nucleotides are TGTGCCAGCAGCGGCGTTGAGTCGAGGGACGAGCAGTACTTC.

This chain connects TRBV20-1 to TRBJ1-5, with D unresolved. V lost 0 bases to trimming and J lost 4 bases, with 7 bases between them. The CDR3 sequence is 13 residues long. CDR1 and CDR2 (germline): DFQATT, SNEGSKA (reference sequence). In DNA form, the CDR3 reads TGCAGTGCTAGAGATCAAGGGAATCAGCCCCAGCATTTT. It codes for CSARDQGNQPQHF.

The chain recombines TRBV20-1 with TRBJ1-1; TRBD1 is a possible D gene (6 bases). Germline V gives CDR1 DFQATT, CDR2 SNEGSKA (reference sequence). This CDR3 contains 14 residues. V lost 0 bases to trimming and J lost 3 bases, with 11 bases between them. This CDR3 reads CSARDASGDTEAFF. The CDR3 region has the DNA TGCAGTGCTAGAGACGCCTCAGGGGACACTGAAGCTTTCTTT.

The chain links TRBV27 to TRBJ1-1; 7 positions match TRBD1. Per the germline V gene, CDR1 is MNHEY and CDR2 is SMNVEV (reference sequence). This CDR3 contains 14 residues. V lost 4 bases and J lost 5; bases outside the gene matches: 7. The CDR3 DNA sequence: TGTGCCAGCAGTTGGAGGGGGCTGAGGACTGAAGCTTTCTTT. Protein: CASSWRGLRTEAFF.

The rearrangement joins TRBV30 to TRBJ1-1; a weak D match, TRBD1 (5 bases). Trimming shortened V by 0 bases and J by 1 base, and 12 bases separated the two germline ends. Germline V gene sequence: CDR1 GTSNPN, CDR2 SVGIG (reference sequence). The CDR3 loop spans 15 amino acids. The CDR3: CAWSVILGTNTEAFF. The CDR3 DNA follows: TGTGCCTGGAGTGTTATTTTAGGGACGAACACTGAAGCTTTCTTT. The complete variable domain, with remaining parts taken from reference TRBV30 and TRBJ1-1, reads SQTIHQWPATLVQPVGSPLSLECTVEGTSNPNLYWYRQAAGRGLQLLFYSVGIGQISSEVPQNLSASRPQDRQFILSSKKLLLSDSGFYLCAWSVILGTNTEAFFGQGTRLTVV.

V is TRBV28 and J is TRBJ2-4; D is perhaps TRBD1 (6 bases). CDR1 and CDR2 from the germline V gene are MDHEN and SYDVKM. The CDR3 consists of 17 residues. V lost 5 bases to trimming and J lost 3 bases, with 20 bases between them. The CDR3 protein is CASSPIRRVGGKNIQYF. The CDR3 DNA is TGTGCCAGCAGTCCCATCCGGCGGGTAGGGGGCAAAAACATTCAGTACTTC.

The V call is TRBV7-9, the J call TRBJ2-7, with 9 bases identical to TRBD1. Trimming took 0 bases from V and 1 from J; bases not matched to a gene: 10. The CDR3 covers 18 residues. Germline V lookup: CDR1 SEHNR, CDR2 FQNEAQ (reference sequence). The CDR3 is CASSLAVMTGGLSYEQYV. The CDR3 nucleotides are TGTGCCAGCAGCTTAGCCGTCATGACAGGGGGACTTTCCTACGAGCAGTACGTC.

The chain recombines TRBV3-1 with TRBJ1-1; D is unresolved. Deletions cut 1 base from V and 1 base from J, with 4 bases between. Germline CDR1 LGHDT, CDR2 YNNKEL (reference sequence). This CDR3 is 13 amino acids long. The CDR3 nucleotides are TGTGCCAGCAGCCAAGTAGAGAACACTGAAGCTTTCTTT. It specifies CASSQVENTEAFF.

The chain employs TRBV30 and TRBJ2-3; the D gene is possibly TRBD2 (5 bases). The CDR3 covers 12 residues. Per the germline V gene, CDR1 is GTSNPN and CDR2 is SVGIG (reference sequence). Trimming took 0 bases from V and 7 from J, leaving 8 bases between them. CDR3 nucleotides: TGTGCCTGGAGTGTGGGGAGCCATACGCAGTATTTT. This codes for CAWSVGSHTQYF.

V gene TRBV20-1 combines with J gene TRBJ2-1, with a tentative D call TRBD2 (6 bases). Trimming took 6 bases from V and 7 from J, leaving 10 bases between them. The CDR3 spans 11 residues. Germline V gives CDR1 DFQATT, CDR2 SNEGSKA (reference sequence). CDR3 DNA sequence: TGCAGTGCAGTCGGGGGAAATGAGCAGTTCTTC. Translating gives CSAVGGNEQFF.

J is TRBJ2-4 and V is TRBV30; D uncertain. This CDR3 has 17 residues. Germline CDR1 is GTSNPN and CDR2 is SVGIG (reference sequence). Trimming stripped 2 bases from V and 3 bases from J, with 20 bases between. Written as DNA, the CDR3 is TGTGCCTGGAGTATCCCAGGACCCTCCATTTACAAAAACATTCAGTACTTC. It codes for CAWSIPGPSIYKNIQYF.

This clonotype was picked up a small number of times. V usage is TRBV18 and J usage is TRBJ2-1; D is unresolved. The germline CDR1 and CDR2 sequences are KGHSH and LQKENI. The germline V and J ends were trimmed by 0 bases and 7 bases, with 7 bases remaining between them. The CDR3 is 13 amino acids. CDR3 bases: TGTGCCAGCTCACCACCCGGAGAGAATGAGCAGTTCTTC. Amino acids: CASSPPGENEQFF. Looking up the rest from reference TRBV18 and TRBJ2-1 gives the full variable domain: NAGVMQNPRHLVRRRGQEARLRCSPMKGHSHVYWYRQLPEEGLKFMVYLQKENIIDESGMPKERFSAEFPKEGPSILRIQQVVRGDSAAYFCASSPPGENEQFFGPGTRLTVL.

This rearrangement joins TRBV2 to TRBJ2-7; D ambiguous. Germline lookup yields CDR1 SNHLY and CDR2 FYNNEI. The CDR3 extends over 14 amino acids. V shed 1 base and J shed 6 bases, with 13 bases lying between them. CDR3 nucleotides: TGTGCCAGCAGTGAAGGTGCCTCTCCCCTCGAGCAGTACTTC. Translation: CASSEGASPLEQYF.

Here the CDR3 reads CASGPPYEQYV. The DNA of the CDR3 is TGTGCCAGCGGCCCTCCCTACGAGCAGTACGTC. The chain combines TRBV6-5 with TRBJ2-7; D is unresolved. Trimming stripped 8 bases from V and 2 bases from J, with 7 bases between. Germline V gene sequence: CDR1 MNHEY, CDR2 SVGAGI. CDR3 length: 11 residues.

V gene TRBV29-1 combines with J gene TRBJ1-1; D unclear. This CDR3 has 11 residues. Germline CDR1 is SQVTM and CDR2 is ANQGSEA. Trimming removed 6 bases from V and 6 bases from J, with 11 bases in between. CDR3 DNA: TGCAGCGTCCTAGGTCCATCTGAAGCTTTCTTT. Its translation: CSVLGPSEAFF.

The genes are TRBV7-9 and TRBJ2-1, with D perhaps matching TRBD2 (6 bases). V was clipped by 4 bases and J by 0 bases, with 16 bases between them. In germline, CDR1 is SEHNR, CDR2 FQNEAQ (reference sequence). This CDR3 contains 17 residues. In DNA form, the CDR3 reads TGTGCCAGCAGCTCTGGGGAGGCGGGGATCTCCTACAATGAGCAGTTCTTC. The encoded protein is CASSSGEAGISYNEQFF.

The rearrangement uses TRBV27 and TRBJ2-2; D gene uncertain. Germline V lookup: CDR1 MNHEY, CDR2 SMNVEV (reference sequence). V lost 3 bases to trimming and J lost 3 bases, with 8 bases between them. This CDR3 has 14 residues. CDR3 region: CASSLNTDTGELFF. The CDR3 region has the DNA TGTGCCAGCAGTTTGAACACGGACACCGGGGAGCTGTTTTTT.

The CDR3 nucleotides are TGTGCCAGCAGCTTATTAGCGGGGGGGAACTACAATGAGCAGTTCTTC. Amino acid sequence: CASSLLAGGNYNEQFF. This chain links TRBV7-6 with TRBJ2-1, with 11 bases lining up with TRBD2. Germline V CDR1 and CDR2: SGHVS, FNYEAQ. The CDR3 spans 16 residues. V lost 2 bases and J lost 3; bases outside the gene matches: 3. The entire variable domain, with the rest obtained from reference TRBV7-6 and TRBJ2-1, is as follows: GAGVSQSPRYKVTKRGQDVALRCDPISGHVSLYWYRQALGQGPEFLTYFNYEAQQDKSGLPNDRFSAERPEGSISTLTIQRTEQRDSAMYRCASSLLAGGNYNEQFFGPGTRLTVL.

V gene TRBV4-1 combines with J gene TRBJ2-1, with 8 bases matching TRBD1. Germline V CDR1 and CDR2: MGHRA, YSYEKL. CDR3 length equals 16 residues. With V trimmed by 4 bases and J by 5 bases, 10 bases remained unmatched. The CDR3 DNA reads TGCGCCAGCAGCCTATATGGACAGGGAGGCGACAATGAGCAGTTCTTC. The encoded protein is CASSLYGQGGDNEQFF.

This sequence joins TRBV7-9 and TRBJ2-2; D is unresolved. CDR1 SEHNR and CDR2 FQNEAQ come from the germline V gene (reference sequence). The V gene lost 8 bases and the J gene lost 1 base, with 8 bases spanning the gap. The CDR3 consists of 13 residues. Written as DNA, the CDR3 is TGTGCCAGCGAGGACGAGAACACCGGGGAGCTGTTTTTT. Its translation: CASEDENTGELFF.

The V call is TRBV27, the J call TRBJ2-7; D is unclear. The CDR3 runs 15 residues. Germline V gene data show CDR1 as MNHEY and CDR2 as SMNVEV (reference sequence). V gave up 6 bases and J gave up 3 bases, with 18 bases separating them. The CDR3 DNA is TGTGCCAGCAGCCCCATAGAATCGGGTAACTACGAGCAGTACTTC. Amino acid sequence: CASSPIESGNYEQYF.

The chain employs TRBV5-1 and TRBJ2-2; tentative D call: TRBD2 (6 bases). The germline gives CDR1 SGHRS, CDR2 YFSETQ. The CDR3 has 13 residues. V lost 9 bases, J lost 1 base, and 10 bases lay in between. The CDR3 reads CATSGENTGELFF. The CDR3 nucleotides read TGCGCCACTTCGGGAGAGAACACCGGGGAGCTGTTTTTT.